Following are 27 T cell receptor beta chains from one sample sequenced in a study of cytomegalovirus exposure and HLA in healthy donors. Some clones are missing from TCRdb's copy, which holds only in-frame ones; the method was immunoSEQ multiplex PCR. The sample carries 200,000 to 250,000 clones, approximately 87% recorded once. Sequenced sample: PBMCs. Every receptor here comes from a young woman in good health and CMV-seronegative.

The V gene is TRBV29-1, the J gene TRBJ2-2, with 7 nucleotides matching TRBD2. The germline V gene has CDR1 SQVTM and CDR2 ANQGSEA. This CDR3 comprises 11 residues. Trimming at V came to 6 bases and at J to 13 bases, leaving 8 bases not matched to a gene. The CDR3 DNA reads as TGCAGCGTGCGCAGTGGACTAGTGCTGTTTTTT. It translates to CSVRSGLVLFF.

The V call is TRBV27, the J call TRBJ1-1, with 7 bases matching TRBD1. Germline V CDR1 and CDR2: MNHEY, SMNVEV (reference sequence). This CDR3 comprises 13 residues. With 6 bases clipped from V and 7 bases from J, the junction kept 8 bases outside the gene matches. CDR3: CASRPLGGGEAFF. In nucleotides, the CDR3 is TGTGCCAGCAGACCTCTAGGGGGCGGTGAAGCTTTCTTT.

This clone was observed a few times. The chain links TRBV6-1 to TRBJ2-3; no firm D call. This CDR3 comprises 14 residues. Germline loops: CDR1 MNHNS, CDR2 SASEGT. Trimming shortened V by 2 bases and J by 1 base, and 7 bases separated the two germline ends. This CDR3 is CASSEMRGTDTQYF. CDR3 in DNA: TGTGCCAGCAGTGAAATGCGAGGCACAGATACGCAGTATTTT.

J is TRBJ1-4 and V is TRBV29-1; no reliable D call. Germline V CDR1 and CDR2: SQVTM, ANQGSEA. Trimming stripped 3 bases from V and 3 bases from J, with 2 bases between. The CDR3 sequence is 11 residues long. As DNA, the CDR3 is TGCAGCGTTGACTCTAATGAAAAACTGTTTTTT. Its translation: CSVDSNEKLFF.

Turning to this clone: One junction end does not reproduce the germline sequence, and a read error may be involved. The chain employs TRBV5-1 and TRBJ2-6; no clear D gene. The CDR3 contains 16 residues. The germline V gene encodes CDR1 SGHRS and CDR2 YFSETQ. The CDR3 coding sequence is TGCGCCAGCAACTTGGACCGCCTCTCTGGGGCCAACGTCCTGACTTTC. Amino acid sequence: CASNLDRLSGANVLTF.

The chain recombines TRBV2 with TRBJ1-1; 7 nucleotides align to TRBD1. After removal of 5 bases from V and 7 bases from J, the junction contained 7 bases not matched to a gene. The CDR3 length is 13 residues. Germline values: CDR1 SNHLY, CDR2 FYNNEI. CDR3 nucleotide sequence: TGTGCCAGCAGTTACGACAGGGAAGGTGAAGCTTTCTTT. Translation: CASSYDREGEAFF.

The CDR3 nucleotides are TGTGCCAGCCCCCGACAGGGAGGCTCCTACAATGAGCAGTTCTTC. Amino acid sequence: CASPRQGGSYNEQFF. The V and J genes are TRBV2 and TRBJ2-1; tentative D call: TRBD1 (7 bases). Trimming left V 8 bases short and J 0 bases short, with 14 bases between. CDR1 and CDR2 (germline): SNHLY, FYNNEI. CDR3 size: 15 residues.

This sequence joins TRBV28 and TRBJ2-7, with D unclear. V was trimmed by 2 bases and J by 7 bases, leaving 9 bases between them. The germline V gene encodes CDR1 MDHEN and CDR2 SYDVKM. This CDR3 is built from 12 residues. DNA of the CDR3: TGTGCCAGCAGTTTAATCCGAGAGGAGCAGTACTTC. The encoded protein is CASSLIREEQYF. Supplemented by reference TRBV28 and TRBJ2-7, the full variable domain reads DVKVTQSSRYLVKRTGEKVFLECVQDMDHENMFWYRQDPGLGLRLIYFSYDVKMKEKGDIPEGYSVSREKKERFSLILESASTNQTSMYLCASSLIREEQYFGPGTRLTVT.

This clone was seen once. This chain joins TRBV5-1 and TRBJ2-5, with D perhaps matching TRBD1 (6 bases). The CDR3 has 15 amino acids. Germline assignment: CDR1 SGHRS and CDR2 YFSETQ. Trimming cost V 3 bases and J 0 bases, with 12 bases left between them. The CDR3 reads CASSSSGVHQETQYF. The CDR3 DNA reads as TGCGCCAGCAGCTCCTCAGGGGTCCACCAAGAGACCCAGTACTTC.

A remark on this clone: The identical CDR3 is also encoded by other nucleotide sequences in the sample. The J gene is TRBJ2-1, the V gene TRBV30; possible D gene TRBD1, 6 bases. CDR3 size: 14 residues. V lost 5 bases and J lost 0, with 11 bases in between. Germline assignment: CDR1 GTSNPN and CDR2 SVGIG (reference sequence). The DNA of the CDR3 is TGTGCCTGGTCCGGGACAAGCTCCTACAATGAGCAGTTCTTC. It translates to CAWSGTSSYNEQFF.

V and J are TRBV7-2 and TRBJ1-1; TRBD1 is a possible D gene (6 bases). Germline loops: CDR1 SGHTA, CDR2 FQGNSA. The germline V and J ends were trimmed by 5 bases and 1 base, with 11 bases remaining between them. The CDR3 has 14 amino acids. The CDR3 DNA reads TGTGCCAGCAGCGAAGGACAGACGAACACTGAAGCTTTCTTT. Its protein product is CASSEGQTNTEAFF.

The chain joins TRBV5-1 to TRBJ1-6; D is undetermined. V lost 0 bases and J 7 bases, leaving 11 bases between the germline ends. CDR3 length equals 15 residues. Germline assignment: CDR1 SGHRS and CDR2 YFSETQ. CDR3 sequence (DNA): TGCGCCAGCAGCTTGGAAGGTGTAGGGAATTCACCCCTCCACTTT. Translation gives CASSLEGVGNSPLHF.

This chain joins TRBV19 and TRBJ1-2, with TRBD1 matching over 8 bases. There are 14 residues in the CDR3. V dropped 6 bases and J dropped 8; count of bases not matched to a gene: 11. CDR1 is LNHDA and CDR2 is SQIVND in the germline V gene (reference sequence). The chain's CDR3 is CASRVQGAMKGYTF. The CDR3 region has the DNA TGTGCCAGTAGAGTCCAGGGGGCCATGAAGGGCTACACCTTC.

The chain combines TRBV28 with TRBJ2-7; 9 bases line up with TRBD1. Germline values: CDR1 MDHEN, CDR2 SYDVKM. This CDR3 is built from 12 residues. Germline trimming cut 11 bases from V and 7 bases from J; bases unmatched to any gene: 9. As DNA, the CDR3 is TGTGCCGCCGGACAGGGGTTTAGGGAGCAGTACTTC. It codes for CAAGQGFREQYF.

The J gene is TRBJ2-1, the V gene TRBV10-3, with D possibly matching TRBD1 (5 bases). CDR3 size: 14 residues. V lost 3 bases, J lost 4 bases, and 10 bases lay in between. Germline CDR1 ENHRY, CDR2 SYGVKD. The CDR3 DNA sequence: TGTGCCATCAGTGACAGTCAGGGTTACAATGAGCAGTTCTTC. Translated: CAISDSQGYNEQFF.

Of note for this clone: Other DNA sequences in this sample translate to the same CDR3. This rearrangement joins TRBV9 to TRBJ2-3; maybe TRBD2 (6 bases). The germline gives CDR1 SGDLS, CDR2 YYNGEE. The CDR3 is 16 amino acids. Trimming pared 0 bases from V and 1 base from J, leaving 12 bases between. CDR3 bases: TGTGCCAGCAGCGTAGTAGGAACGGGGGGCACAGATACGCAGTATTTT. Translation: CASSVVGTGGTDTQYF.

This clone came up once. The rearrangement uses TRBV11-2 and TRBJ2-7, with D perhaps TRBD1 (6 bases). Germline V gene lookup returns CDR1 SGHAT and CDR2 FQNNGV. V was pared by 5 bases and J by 4 bases, with 18 bases between. The CDR3 covers 15 residues. DNA for the CDR3: TGTGCCAGCAGCCTCCGCCCAGGGGACGCATACGAGCAGTACTTC. It translates to CASSLRPGDAYEQYF.

This clone has just a few counts. The chain links TRBV7-2 to TRBJ1-2; 7 bases fit TRBD1. V was clipped by 1 base and J by 2 bases; unmatched bases: 1. Germline CDR1 is SGHTA and CDR2 is FQGNSA. The CDR3 covers 14 residues. This CDR3 reads CASSLVGGNYGYTF. In DNA form, the CDR3 reads TGTGCCAGCAGCTTAGTAGGGGGCAACTATGGCTACACCTTC.

This clone has just a few counts. The chain carries TRBV12-5 and TRBJ2-7, with D possibly being TRBD1 or TRBD2 (5 bases each). Germline-derived CDR1 and CDR2 are LGHNT and FRNRAP. The V end was cut by 1 base, the J end by 1 base, with 23 bases between. The CDR3 loop spans 19 amino acids. As DNA, the CDR3 is TGTGCTAGTGGTTTGGCCGTCGGGGCCGAGGACCGAACTTCCTACGAGCAGTACTTC. It yields the protein CASGLAVGAEDRTSYEQYF.

The gene calls are TRBV30 and TRBJ2-1, with D perhaps TRBD2 (6 bases). The CDR3 is 15 amino acids. CDR1 is GTSNPN, CDR2 SVGIG, per germline (reference sequence). The ends were cut back, 0 bases at V and 6 bases at J, with 15 bases in the middle. The DNA for the CDR3 is TGTGCCTGGAGTGTAACTCGGGAGAGAGGCAATGAGCAGTTCTTC. Amino acid sequence: CAWSVTRERGNEQFF.

The V gene is TRBV7-2, the J gene TRBJ1-1; D is undetermined. CDR3 length: 15 residues. Per the germline V gene, CDR1 is SGHTA and CDR2 is FQGNSA. Between the trimmed V and J ends, which lost 2 bases and 10 bases, there was a span of 20 bases. The DNA for the CDR3 is TGTGCCAGCAGCTTATCGTTGGAGGGTGGGGTGTCAGCTTTCTTT. Encoded protein: CASSLSLEGGVSAFF.

This chain connects TRBV4-1 to TRBJ2-7; TRBD2 matches at 9 bases. V lost 3 bases to trimming and J lost 4 bases; unmatched junction nucleotides: 10. The germline V gene encodes CDR1 MGHRA and CDR2 YSYEKL. The CDR3 loop spans 16 amino acids. Here the CDR3 DNA reads TGCGCCAGCAGCCAGACGGAGACTAGCGGTATGTACGAGCAGTACTTC. It codes for CASSQTETSGMYEQYF.

This clone is a singleton in its sample. V usage is TRBV5-1 and J usage is TRBJ2-1; TRBD2 is a possible D gene (6 bases). CDR1 SGHRS and CDR2 YFSETQ come from the germline V gene. There are 12 residues in the CDR3. Trimming removed 2 bases from V and 15 bases from J, with 15 bases in between. CDR3 sequence: CASSFTAGLGFF. The CDR3 DNA follows: TGCGCCAGCAGCTTCACGGCGGGGCTGGGGTTCTTC. Filled out from reference TRBV5-1 and TRBJ2-1, the complete variable domain reads KAGVTQTPRYLIKTRGQQVTLSCSPISGHRSVSWYQQTPGQGLQFLFEYFSETQRNKGNFPGRFSGRQFSNSRSEMNVSTLELGDSALYLCASSFTAGLGFFGPGTRLTVL.

The V gene is TRBV6-1, the J gene TRBJ2-5; 13 nucleotides match TRBD2. J lost 5 bases, V lost 1 base, and 7 bases had no gene match. The CDR3 contains 17 residues. CDR1 MNHNS and CDR2 SASEGT come from the germline V gene. CDR3 nucleotide sequence: TGTGCCAGCAGTGAAGTTAAACTAGCGGGAGGGCCGGAGACCCAGTACTTC. Translating gives CASSEVKLAGGPETQYF.

The chain links TRBV6-5 to TRBJ1-1, with a weak D call TRBD1 (6 bases). The CDR3 covers 13 residues. In germline, CDR1 is MNHEY, CDR2 SVGAGI. The V end lost 8 bases, the J end lost 2 bases, and 12 bases lay between the germline ends. The CDR3 sequence: CASANRENTEAFF. The CDR3 DNA is TGTGCCAGCGCAAACAGGGAAAACACTGAAGCTTTCTTT.

The genes are TRBV28 and TRBJ1-1; D unclear. CDR1 and CDR2 (germline): MDHEN, SYDVKM. Trimming removed 1 base at V and 4 bases at J, with 13 bases between. The CDR3 has 15 amino acids. CDR3 region: CASSLLGAGSTEAFF. The CDR3 coding sequence is TGTGCCAGCAGTTTATTGGGCGCGGGGAGCACTGAAGCTTTCTTT.

The chain employs TRBV29-1 and TRBJ1-1; TRBD1 aligns across 7 bases. V shed 2 bases and J 1 base; nucleotides not matched to a gene: 7. This CDR3 has 15 amino acids. CDR1 is SQVTM, CDR2 ANQGSEA, per germline. The CDR3 sequence is CSVEIEDRWNTEAFF. In DNA, the CDR3 is TGCAGCGTTGAAATTGAGGACAGGTGGAACACTGAAGCTTTCTTT.